Presented here are 30 T cell receptor beta chains from one specimen sequenced in a study of T cell responses to AZD1222 COVID-19 vaccine. The protocol was immunoSEQ multiplex PCR, while the TCRdb copy is restricted to in-frame clones and leaves out a portion. This sample has about 160,000 clones, with 91% found just once. The source was peripheral blood, collected on day 0 of AZD1222 vaccination. The origin of the receptors is an adult in good health.

This chain connects TRBV5-1 to TRBJ2-2; maybe TRBD1 (7 bases). Germline CDR1 reads SGHRS; CDR2 reads YFSETQ. V was shortened by 4 bases and J by 6 bases, with 10 bases between the two germline ends. The length of the CDR3 is 13 residues. The CDR3 coding sequence is TGCGCCAGCAGCGGCGGGACAGCCGGGGAGCTGTTTTTT. Translated, it gives CASSGGTAGELFF.

The gene calls are TRBV7-2 and TRBJ1-6, with D tentatively TRBD1 (5 bases). V gave up 4 bases and J gave up 9 bases, with 16 bases separating them. This CDR3 has 15 residues. Germline assignment: CDR1 SGHTA and CDR2 FQGNSA. The CDR3 sequence: CASSSHAAGLSPLHF. The CDR3 region has the DNA TGTGCCAGCAGCTCCCACGCGGCAGGGCTTTCACCCCTCCACTTT.

The chain carries TRBV30 and TRBJ2-3; either TRBD1 or TRBD2 may fit D (6 bases each). CDR3 size: 14 residues. Germline-derived CDR1 and CDR2 are GTSNPN and SVGIG (reference sequence). Trimming left V 3 bases short and J 4 bases short, with 14 bases between. The CDR3 DNA reads as TGTGCCTGGAGCTTAGGGGGAGGCGCAGATACGCAGTATTTT. Its translation is CAWSLGGGADTQYF.

This sequence joins TRBV6-5 and TRBJ2-5; D is perhaps TRBD1 or TRBD2 (7 bases each). The V and J ends lost 10 bases and 5 bases respectively, with 14 bases between them. This CDR3 is built from 12 residues. CDR1 is MNHEY and CDR2 is SVGAGI in the germline V gene. The CDR3 loop is CATRGGGETQYF. As DNA, the CDR3 is TGTGCCACCAGGGGGGGCGGCGAGACCCAGTACTTC.

With regard to this clone: At one end, the junction sequence differs from germline, possibly due to a read error. The chain is built from TRBV11-2 and TRBJ2-7; 7 nucleotides align to TRBD2. Germline loops: CDR1 SGHAT, CDR2 FQNNGV. This CDR3 is 13 amino acids long. The CDR3 sequence is CASGPGTNYGQYF. The CDR3 DNA sequence: TGTGCCAGCGGGCCCGGGACTAACTACGGGCAGTACTTC. Full variable domain (remainder filled in from reference TRBV11-2 and TRBJ2-7): EAGVAQSPRYKIIEKRQSVAFWCNPISGHATLYWYQQILGQGPKLLIQFQNNGVVDDSQLPKDRFSAERLKGVDSTLKIQPAKLEDSAVYLCASGPGTNYGQYFGPGTRLTVT.

The rearrangement joins TRBV15 to TRBJ2-7; 9 nucleotides line up with TRBD2. CDR1 is LNHNV, CDR2 YYDKDF, per germline (reference sequence). With V trimmed by 2 bases and J by 6 bases, 17 bases remained unmatched. This CDR3 comprises 18 residues. This CDR3 reads CATSRTLGGRASLSEQYF. Written as DNA, the CDR3 is TGTGCCACCAGCAGAACCCTGGGCGGGAGGGCCTCTCTATCCGAGCAGTACTTC. The full variable domain, in which reference TRBV15 and TRBJ2-7 provide the parts outside the CDR3, is DAMVIQNPRYQVTQFGKPVTLSCSQTLNHNVMYWYQQKSSQAPKLLFHYYDKDFNNEADTPDNFQSRRPNTSFCFLDIRSPGLGDTAMYLCATSRTLGGRASLSEQYFGPGTRLTVT.

J is TRBJ1-4 and V is TRBV29-1; D may be TRBD1 (6 bases). This CDR3 has 11 residues. Per germline, CDR1 SQVTM and CDR2 ANQGSEA. The CDR3 DNA is TGCGTCGGAGGGGGTGTGGGAAAACTGTTTTTT. Its translation is CVGGGVGKLFF.

The genes are TRBV12-1 and TRBJ1-1; the D call TRBD1 from the table was never checked on the DNA. TRBV12-1 is marked as a pseudogene. The CDR3 totals 17 residues. CDR3 loop: CASSPNQADSWNTEAFF. The DNA for the CDR3 is TGTGCCAGCAGCCCCAATCAAGCCGACAGTTGGAACACTGAAGCTTTCTTT.

The chain combines TRBV11-2 with TRBJ1-1; D is ambiguous. CDR3 size: 15 residues. Germline lookup yields CDR1 SGHAT and CDR2 FQNNGV. Deletions cut 5 bases from V and 0 bases from J, with 13 bases between. The CDR3 sequence: CASSPQIGLNTEAFF. DNA for the CDR3: TGTGCCAGCAGCCCCCAGATCGGTTTGAACACTGAAGCTTTCTTT.

The rearrangement joins TRBV7-2 to TRBJ1-3, with TRBD1 matching 11 bases. With 5 bases clipped from V and 6 bases from J, the junction kept 6 bases outside the gene matches. This CDR3 is built from 15 residues. Germline V gene sequence: CDR1 SGHTA, CDR2 FQGNSA. In DNA form, the CDR3 reads TGTGCCAGCAGCCCTGGACAGGGGGCGGAAAACACCATATATTTT. It yields the protein CASSPGQGAENTIYF.

The gene calls are TRBV7-9 and TRBJ1-6; no reliable D call. Germline V gene sequence: CDR1 SEHNR, CDR2 FQNEAQ (reference sequence). This CDR3 has 13 residues. V was pared by 3 bases and J by 9 bases, with 9 bases between. CDR3: CASSLEGLSPLHF. DNA for the CDR3: TGTGCCAGCAGCTTGGAGGGTCTTTCACCCCTCCACTTT.

The rearrangement uses TRBV7-2 and TRBJ2-2, with a possible D match to TRBD1 (6 bases). CDR3 size: 15 residues. The germline V gene has CDR1 SGHTA and CDR2 FQGNSA. The V gene lost 0 bases and the J gene lost 6 bases, with 11 bases spanning the gap. CDR3 amino acids: CASSLALSGAGELFF. CDR3 bases: TGTGCCAGCAGCTTAGCGCTGTCAGGGGCCGGGGAGCTGTTTTTT.

As DNA, the CDR3 is TGTGCCAGCAGCCCGACTGGACAGCGGGAGACCCAGTACTTC. Protein product: CASSPTGQRETQYF. V usage is TRBV6-2 or TRBV6-3 and J usage is TRBJ2-5; TRBD1 is a possible D gene (6 bases). This CDR3 comprises 14 residues. V was trimmed by 6 bases and J by 5 bases, leaving 16 bases between them. Looked up from germline, CDR1 is MNHEY and CDR2 is SVGEGT.

The chain carries TRBV11-3 and TRBJ2-7, with 9 bases aligning to TRBD1. Germline CDR1 SGHNT, CDR2 YENEEA. The CDR3 is 14 residues long. J lost 5 bases, V lost 6 bases, and 8 bases had no gene match. CDR3 amino acids: CASSPGQGSDEQYF. The CDR3, as DNA: TGTGCCAGCAGTCCGGGACAGGGATCTGACGAGCAGTACTTC.

In its sample, this clone was seen once. The gene calls are TRBV7-2 and TRBJ2-2; D remains unclear. V was cut by 5 bases and J by 4 bases, with 14 bases left in between. The CDR3 is made up of 15 amino acids. CDR1 is SGHTA and CDR2 is FQGNSA in the germline V gene. Here the CDR3 DNA reads TGTGCCAGCAGCCCCAAGGCCGGTAGCACCGGGGAGCTGTTTTTT. Translating gives CASSPKAGSTGELFF. The variable domain in full, with the rest retrieved from reference TRBV7-2 and TRBJ2-2, is GAGVSQSPSNKVTEKGKDVELRCDPISGHTALYWYRQSLGQGLEFLIYFQGNSAPDKSGLPSDRFSAERTGGSVSTLTIQRTQQEDSAVYLCASSPKAGSTGELFFGEGSRLTVL.

The rearrangement joins TRBV18 to TRBJ1-1; possible D gene TRBD1, 6 bases. Germline assignment: CDR1 KGHSH and CDR2 LQKENI. V gave up 1 base and J gave up 5 bases, with 14 bases separating them. CDR3 length: 15 amino acids. The CDR3 nucleotides read TGTGCCAGCTCACCACGCGCAGGGGTTGTGACTGAAGCTTTCTTT. It specifies CASSPRAGVVTEAFF.

This chain links TRBV30 with TRBJ2-7; no clear D gene. Germline CDR1 GTSNPN, CDR2 SVGIG (reference sequence). Trimming left V 5 bases short and J 4 bases short, with 9 bases between. The CDR3 runs to 11 residues. This CDR3 is CAWGEEYEQYF. The CDR3 nucleotides read TGTGCCTGGGGCGAGGAGTACGAGCAGTACTTC.

The V call is TRBV10-1, the J call TRBJ2-1; 11 bases are shared with TRBD2. CDR3 length: 14 residues. CDR1 is WNHNN and CDR2 is SYGVQD in the germline V gene (reference sequence). V dropped 11 bases and J dropped 9; count of bases not matched to a gene: 12. CDR3 DNA sequence: TGCGCCGGAGGAGGAACTAGCGGGAGATGTGAGCAGTTCTTC. The encoded protein is CAGGGTSGRCEQFF.

This clone was observed a handful of times. The junction departs from germline at one end; a sequencing error may be responsible. The chain employs TRBV29-1 and TRBJ2-1; 9 positions match TRBD2. Germline CDR1 and CDR2: SQVTM and ANQGSEA. The CDR3 contains 11 residues. Written as DNA, the CDR3 is TGCAGCGTTGAATACGGGACTAGCAAAATCTTC. Its translation: CSVEYGTSKIF.

The gene calls are TRBV7-2 and TRBJ2-1; TRBD1 matches 8 bases. The CDR3 has 15 residues. CDR1 is SGHTA, CDR2 FQGNSA, per germline. V was clipped by 5 bases and J by 6 bases; unmatched bases: 9. CDR3 sequence: CASSGRTGSGNEQFF. The CDR3 nucleotides are TGTGCCAGCAGCGGAAGGACAGGGTCTGGCAATGAGCAGTTCTTC.

The chain links TRBV6-5 to TRBJ1-2, with D possibly TRBD1 on 6 matching bases. There are 16 residues in the CDR3. V lost 0 bases, J lost 6 bases, and 17 bases lay in between. Germline V gene lookup returns CDR1 MNHEY and CDR2 SVGAGI. CDR3 sequence (DNA): TGTGCCAGCAGTTACTCTTTCCGGGGGGGGCTTGATGGCTACACCTTC. Its translation is CASSYSFRGGLDGYTF.

The DNA for the CDR3 is TGTGCCAGCAGCATGACAGGCAATCAGCCCCAGCATTTT. It encodes CASSMTGNQPQHF. This sequence joins TRBV5-5 and TRBJ1-5; tentatively, D is TRBD1 (5 bases). The CDR3 has 13 amino acids. Trimming cost V 4 bases and J 2 bases, with 7 bases left between them. Germline CDR1 and CDR2: SGHKS and YYEKEE (reference sequence).

J is TRBJ1-1 and V is TRBV9, with D possibly being TRBD1 (6 bases). The CDR3 is 13 amino acids. V lost 1 base and J 5 bases, leaving 9 bases between the germline ends. CDR1 and CDR2 from the germline V gene are SGDLS and YYNGEE. CDR3 region: CASSVQGMTEAFF. The DNA of the CDR3 is TGTGCCAGCAGCGTACAGGGGATGACTGAAGCTTTCTTT.

The chain uses TRBV3-1 (or the pseudogene TRBV3-2) and TRBJ2-7, with 15 bases identical to TRBD2. Germline loops: CDR1 LGHDT, CDR2 YNNKEL (reference sequence). Unmatched junction bases numbered 15, after V lost 3 bases and J lost 0 bases. The CDR3 loop spans 21 amino acids. CDR3: CASSHSPGGTSGGRSSYEQYF. CDR3 bases: TGTGCCAGCAGCCATTCCCCCGGGGGGACTAGCGGGGGGCGGAGCTCCTACGAGCAGTACTTC.

V is TRBV11-3 and J is TRBJ2-3; TRBD1 or TRBD2 may be the D gene (5 bases each). Germline V CDR1 and CDR2: SGHNT, YENEEA. The ends were cut back, 2 bases at V and 1 base at J, with 16 bases in the middle. The CDR3 covers 17 residues. The CDR3 sequence is CASSLFGDPSGTDTQYF. DNA of the CDR3: TGTGCCAGCAGCTTATTTGGGGACCCTTCGGGCACAGATACGCAGTATTTT. The whole variable domain, remainder taken from reference TRBV11-3 and TRBJ2-3, is EAGVVQSPRYKIIEKKQPVAFWCNPISGHNTLYWYLQNLGQGPELLIRYENEEAVDDSQLPKDRFSAERLKGVDSTLKIQPAELGDSAVYLCASSLFGDPSGTDTQYFGPGTRLTVL.

The genes are TRBV30 and TRBJ1-4, with D unclear. Germline V gene lookup returns CDR1 GTSNPN and CDR2 SVGIG (reference sequence). The V end lost 8 bases, the J end lost 1 base, and 11 bases lay between the germline ends. The CDR3 totals 13 residues. CDR3 loop: CAVWSLTNEKLFF. The CDR3 DNA reads TGTGCCGTTTGGAGTTTAACTAATGAAAAACTGTTTTTT.

V gene TRBV18 combines with J gene TRBJ2-3; D is unresolved. Trimming left V 4 bases short and J 4 bases short, with 6 bases between. This CDR3 has 12 amino acids. Germline-derived CDR1 and CDR2 are KGHSH and LQKENI. CDR3 nucleotide sequence: TGTGCCAGCTCACAGGGCGCAGATACGCAGTATTTT. Translating gives CASSQGADTQYF.

This chain joins TRBV19 and TRBJ1-2; a possible D gene is TRBD1 (6 bases). V was trimmed by 5 bases and J by 4 bases, leaving 26 bases between them. Germline CDR1 LNHDA, CDR2 SQIVND (reference sequence). The length of the CDR3 is 18 residues. CDR3 protein: CASSPVSKKDSHSYGYTF. The DNA for the CDR3 is TGTGCCAGTAGTCCTGTTTCTAAGAAGGACAGCCACAGCTATGGCTACACCTTC.

The V and J genes are TRBV19 and TRBJ1-4; no firm D call. The germline V gene encodes CDR1 LNHDA and CDR2 SQIVND (reference sequence). The CDR3 is 13 residues long. Trimming took 5 bases from V and 6 from J, leaving 10 bases between them. Here the CDR3 reads CASSPEGDEKLFF. CDR3 DNA: TGTGCCAGTAGTCCGGAGGGTGATGAAAAACTGTTTTTT. Complete variable domain (other parts from reference TRBV19 and TRBJ1-4): DGGITQSPKYLFRKEGQNVTLSCEQNLNHDAMYWYRQDPGQGLRLIYYSQIVNDFQKGDIAEGYSVSREKKESFPLTVTSAQKNPTAFYLCASSPEGDEKLFFGSGTQLSVL.

This rearrangement joins TRBV6-5 to TRBJ2-7, with 7 bases identical to TRBD1. Germline V gives CDR1 MNHEY, CDR2 SVGAGI. The CDR3 sequence is 13 residues long. J lost 4 bases, V lost 4 bases, and 4 bases had no gene match. CDR3: CASSWGTEYEQYF. Here the CDR3 DNA reads TGTGCCAGCAGTTGGGGGACAGAGTACGAGCAGTACTTC.